This T cell receptor (beta chain) was found in a study of T-cell memory formation after mild COVID-19. For the study at large: Clusters of TCRs were largely donor specific. The study, taken as a whole, reports: Researchers report contracting CD4+ clones mostly in CM and EM, with CD8+ clones in EMRA. Pre-infection memory contained some responding clones, which suggested that cross-reactive memory had joined.

Using constant-segment primers, 5'RACE produced TCR alpha and TCR beta cDNA libraries carrying sample barcodes and UMIs. TCRdb re-analysed the 5' RACE reads in MiXCR, keeping a single row per CDR3 protein. Of roughly 240,000 distinct CDR3 sequences in the sample, 15% to 20% were seen once. The CDR3 has 14 residues. V was shortened by 8 bases and J by 4 bases, with 15 bases between the two germline ends. In regard to this clonotype: The antigen is unknown.

This chain joins TRBV12-3 or TRBV12-4 and TRBJ1-3, with D uncertain. The sequenced sample consisted of PBMCs or a T cell subset sorted from them (not recorded which). This sequence originates from a man aged 18 to 35 who had mild COVID-19 (a few samples of this study predate the infection). Cell type and time point are not known. CDR3 in amino acids: CASSNLSWGNTIYF. The CDR3 coding sequence is TGTGCCAGCTCGAACCTAAGTTGGGGAAACACCATATATTTT.